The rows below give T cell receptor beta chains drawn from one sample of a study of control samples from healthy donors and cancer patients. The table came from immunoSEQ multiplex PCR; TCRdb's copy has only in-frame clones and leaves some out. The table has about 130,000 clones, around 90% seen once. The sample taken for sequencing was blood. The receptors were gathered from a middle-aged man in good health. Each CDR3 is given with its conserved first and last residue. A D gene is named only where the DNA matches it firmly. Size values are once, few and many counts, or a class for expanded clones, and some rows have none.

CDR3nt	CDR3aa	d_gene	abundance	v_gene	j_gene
TGCGCCAGCAGCCAAGATCCCACGGTCCAAGAGACCCAGTACTTC	CASSQDPTVQETQYF	-	-	TRBV4-1	TRBJ2-5
TGCGCCAGCCAACCGGGAAGCTCCTACAATGAGCAGTTCTTC	CASQPGSSYNEQFF	-	-	TRBV5-1	TRBJ2-1
TGCGCCAGCAGCTTGGCGAGAGCAACTAATGAAAAACTGTTTTTT	CASSLARATNEKLFF	-	-	TRBV5-1	TRBJ1-4
TGTGCCAGCAGCCGACAGGGATCGGGTGAAAAACTGTTTTTT	CASSRQGSGEKLFF	TRBD1	-	TRBV3-1/TRBV3-2	TRBJ1-4
TGTGCCAGCAGCCGGGACCTGGGGGGGCCCCAGCATTTT	CASSRDLGGPQHF	-	-	TRBV14	TRBJ1-5
TGCGCCAGCAGCTTGGACGGGGGGCAATTAGATACGCAGTATTTT	CASSLDGGQLDTQYF	-	-	TRBV5-1	TRBJ2-3
TGTGCCATCAGTGGGGCTCTTCAAGAGACCCAGTACTTC	CAISGALQETQYF	-	-	TRBV10-3	TRBJ2-5
TGTGCCAGCAGTGAATATACAGGGGGCGCGGGGGAAAAACTGTTTTTT	CASSEYTGGAGEKLFF	TRBD1	-	TRBV25-1	TRBJ1-4
TGTGCCATCAGGATGACAGGATCTAAGGGAAACACCATATATTTT	CAIRMTGSKGNTIYF	-	-	TRBV10-3	TRBJ1-3
TGTGCCATCAGTGAGGCGGCACTAGCGGGGGGCGGCACGAGCCAGTACTTC	CAISEAALAGGGTSQYF	TRBD2	-	TRBV10-3	TRBJ2-5
TGTGCCAGCAGCGACGTCTACGGGGAACGCACAGATACGCAGTATTTT	CASSDVYGERTDTQYF	-	-	TRBV9	TRBJ2-3
TGCGCCAGCAGCTTGACCGGGACGGCCTTCGATGGCTACACCTTC	CASSLTGTAFDGYTF	-	-	TRBV5-1	TRBJ1-2
TGTGCCAGCAGCCAAGGTGGGACAGGGATGGGGGCTGGAAATCAGCCCCAGCATTTT	CASSQGGTGMGAGNQPQHF	TRBD1	-	TRBV3-1/TRBV3-2	TRBJ1-5
TGTGCCAGGGGAGACAACAATGAGCAGTTCTTC	CARGDNNEQFF	-	once	TRBV28	TRBJ2-1
TGTGCCAGCAGCTTGATTACGGGCGTGGGAGGCTACACCTTC	CASSLITGVGGYTF	-	-	TRBV5-4	TRBJ1-2
TGTGCCGGAAGTCGTGCAGGGGGTGGCTACACCTTC	CAGSRAGGGYTF	TRBD1	-	TRBV28	TRBJ1-2
TGTGCCAGTAGTATAGTTCTAGCACAGGAGACCCAGTACTTC	CASSIVLAQETQYF	-	-	TRBV19	TRBJ2-5
TGTGCCAGCAGCTTCTCCGAGGGGTCGTACACCGGGGAGCTGTTTTTT	CASSFSEGSYTGELFF	-	-	TRBV5-5	TRBJ2-2
TGTGCCAGTAGTCCAACAGGGGCGCACGGGGAGCTGTTTTTT	CASSPTGAHGELFF	TRBD1	-	TRBV19	TRBJ2-2
TGTGCCAGCAGTTTATCAGGGGTGGATGAAAAACTGTTTTTT	CASSLSGVDEKLFF	-	-	TRBV28	TRBJ1-4
TGTGCCAGCCGATTTTTAACTCTTAACTATGGCTACACCTTC	CASRFLTLNYGYTF	-	-	TRBV18	TRBJ1-2
TGTGCCAGCAGACGCACCGGGGCCTCCTACGAGCAGTACTTC	CASRRTGASYEQYF	-	-	TRBV27	TRBJ2-7
TGTGCCAGCAGCCCCAGTCTGGGCAACTCCTACAATGAGCAGTTCTTC	CASSPSLGNSYNEQFF	-	-	TRBV7-6	TRBJ2-1
TGTGCCAGCAGCCCCTTTGGGGGCCAGCCCTACGAGCAGTACTTC	CASSPFGGQPYEQYF	-	-	TRBV9	TRBJ2-7